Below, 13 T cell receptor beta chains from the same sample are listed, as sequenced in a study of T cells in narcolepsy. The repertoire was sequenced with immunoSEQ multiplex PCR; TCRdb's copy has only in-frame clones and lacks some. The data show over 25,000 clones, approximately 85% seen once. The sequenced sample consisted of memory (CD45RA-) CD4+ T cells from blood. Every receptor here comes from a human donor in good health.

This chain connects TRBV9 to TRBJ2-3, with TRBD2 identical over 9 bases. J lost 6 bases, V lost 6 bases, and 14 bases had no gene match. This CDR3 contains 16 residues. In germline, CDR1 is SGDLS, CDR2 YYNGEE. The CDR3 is CASTQAGGPILDTQYF. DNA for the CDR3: TGTGCCAGCACGCAGGCGGGGGGGCCGATATTGGATACGCAGTATTTT.

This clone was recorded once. CDR3 sequence: CASSPAMTRANSPLHF. The CDR3 DNA reads as TGTGCCAGCAGCCCCGCAATGACTCGGGCAAATTCACCCCTCCACTTT. The J gene is TRBJ1-6, the V gene TRBV28; D not resolved. This CDR3 has 16 residues. Deletions cut 6 bases from V and 7 bases from J, with 19 bases between. Germline V gene sequence: CDR1 MDHEN, CDR2 SYDVKM. Looking up the rest from reference TRBV28 and TRBJ1-6 gives the full variable domain: DVKVTQSSRYLVKRTGEKVFLECVQDMDHENMFWYRQDPGLGLRLIYFSYDVKMKEKGDIPEGYSVSREKKERFSLILESASTNQTSMYLCASSPAMTRANSPLHFGNGTRLTVT.

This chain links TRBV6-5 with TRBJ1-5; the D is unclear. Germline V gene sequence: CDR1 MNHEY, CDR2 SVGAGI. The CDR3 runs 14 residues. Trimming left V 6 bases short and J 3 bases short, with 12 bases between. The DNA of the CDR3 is TGTGCCAGCAGCGGAGTGTTTGACAATCAGCCCCAGCATTTT. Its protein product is CASSGVFDNQPQHF.

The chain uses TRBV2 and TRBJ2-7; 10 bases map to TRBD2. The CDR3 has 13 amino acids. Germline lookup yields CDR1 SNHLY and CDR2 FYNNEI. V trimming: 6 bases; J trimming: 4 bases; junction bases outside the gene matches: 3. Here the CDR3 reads CASSKREGYEQYF. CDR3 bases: TGTGCCAGCAGCAAGCGGGAGGGTTACGAGCAGTACTTC.

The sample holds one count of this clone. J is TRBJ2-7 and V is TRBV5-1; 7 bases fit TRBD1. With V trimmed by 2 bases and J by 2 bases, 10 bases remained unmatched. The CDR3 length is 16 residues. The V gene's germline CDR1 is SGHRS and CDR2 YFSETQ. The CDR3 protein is CASSFTGQVGTYEQYF. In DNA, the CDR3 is TGCGCCAGCAGCTTTACTGGACAGGTGGGGACCTACGAGCAGTACTTC.

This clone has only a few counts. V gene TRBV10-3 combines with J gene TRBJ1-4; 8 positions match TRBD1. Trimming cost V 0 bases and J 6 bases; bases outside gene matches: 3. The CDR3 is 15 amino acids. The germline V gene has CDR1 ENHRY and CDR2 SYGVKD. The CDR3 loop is CAISESGQGYEKLFF. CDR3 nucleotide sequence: TGTGCCATCAGTGAGTCAGGACAGGGTTATGAAAAACTGTTTTTT.

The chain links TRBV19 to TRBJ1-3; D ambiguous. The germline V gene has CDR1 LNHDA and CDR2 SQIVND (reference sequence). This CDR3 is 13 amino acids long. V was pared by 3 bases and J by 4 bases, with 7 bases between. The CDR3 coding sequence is TGTGCCAGTAGTATGTTATCCGGAAACACCATATATTTT. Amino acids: CASSMLSGNTIYF.

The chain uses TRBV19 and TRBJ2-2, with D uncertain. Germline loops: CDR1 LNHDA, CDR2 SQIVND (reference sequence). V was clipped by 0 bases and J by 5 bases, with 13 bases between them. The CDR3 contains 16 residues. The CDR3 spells CASSIERRNPTGELFF. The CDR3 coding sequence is TGTGCCAGTAGTATAGAGCGGAGAAACCCGACCGGGGAGCTGTTTTTT.

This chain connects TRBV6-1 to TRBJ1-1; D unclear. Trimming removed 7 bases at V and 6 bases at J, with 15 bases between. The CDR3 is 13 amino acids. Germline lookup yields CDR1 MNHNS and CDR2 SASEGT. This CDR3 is CASTTRVRAEAFF. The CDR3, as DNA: TGTGCCAGCACAACGAGGGTCAGAGCTGAAGCTTTCTTT.

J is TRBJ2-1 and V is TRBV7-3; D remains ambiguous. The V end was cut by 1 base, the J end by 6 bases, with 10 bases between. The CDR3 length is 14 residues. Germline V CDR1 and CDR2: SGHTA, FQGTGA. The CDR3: CASSLIPSPNEQFF. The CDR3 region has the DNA TGTGCCAGCAGCTTAATACCCAGCCCCAATGAGCAGTTCTTC.

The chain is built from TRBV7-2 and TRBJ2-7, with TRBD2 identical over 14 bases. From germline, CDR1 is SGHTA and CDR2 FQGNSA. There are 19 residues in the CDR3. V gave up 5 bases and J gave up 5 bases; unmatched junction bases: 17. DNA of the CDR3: TGTGCCAGCAGCAAAAAGACTAGCGGGGGGGTTGGATCGTTCCACGAGCAGTACTTC. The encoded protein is CASSKKTSGGVGSFHEQYF.

The CDR3 spells CARSETGKPNEQFF. The CDR3 coding sequence is TGTGCCAGGTCCGAGACAGGGAAGCCAAATGAGCAGTTCTTC. This chain uses TRBV6-1 with TRBJ2-1, with 7 bases that match TRBD1. Germline V gene sequence: CDR1 MNHNS, CDR2 SASEGT. The trim removed 9 bases at V and 7 bases at J, leaving 12 bases unmatched. The CDR3 is made up of 14 amino acids.

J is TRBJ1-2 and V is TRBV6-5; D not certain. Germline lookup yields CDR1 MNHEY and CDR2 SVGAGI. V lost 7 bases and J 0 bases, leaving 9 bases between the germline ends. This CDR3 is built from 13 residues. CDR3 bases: TGTGCCAGCAAAGAAACAGCTAACTATGGCTACACCTTC. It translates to CASKETANYGYTF.